Sequencing of this TCR beta chain was carried out in a study of cytotoxic CD8 clonotypes in ibrutinib-treated CLL (dated by TCRdb to the early 2020s). Notes on the research overall: The cohort had ten to twelve relapsed/refractory and roughly 15 treatment-naive patients; roughly 18 were IGHV unmutated. Responses were partial in 24 patients and complete in 2; after median approximately 5.5 years follow-up, about 15 stayed in remission and some twelve progressed. The response samples were drawn at a median of roughly twelve months into treatment, with a range of about 6 to 40 months. On average, each sample had about 250,000 productive templates and roughly 95,000 productive rearrangements. Of the 80 to 95 participants in the trial, about 25 had longitudinal samples available. Cryopreserved peripheral blood mononuclear cells were collected at three points: before therapy, at response, and at either sustained remission or disease progression. All remission and progressive disease samples were collected while patients were still receiving ibrutinib. Summary of the overall study and its limitations: Baseline clonality exceeded that of age-matched healthy donors and correlated strongly with circulating CD8+ T-cell counts. Public clonotypes were rare and either shrank or stayed stable during treatment, and the rise in clonality at ibrutinib response reflected expansion of private clonotypes. Clonality rose at ibrutinib response, remained stable during sustained remission, and dropped back toward baseline at progression. Sampling times were not matched between sustained-remission and progressing patients, and lymph node repertoires were not studied.

From its cysteine to its phenylalanine, the CDR3 spans 12 amino acids. CDR3 DNA is the only sequence kept; it has 36 bases, read in frame from the first base. The germline V gene supplies CDR1 SGHTA and CDR2 FQGNSA. Between the V and J ends, shortened by 5 bases and 8 bases respectively, the junction contains 7 bases. The goal of deep resolution MiSeq sequencing was a depth between 1 in 1 million and 1 in 200,000 T cells, and coverage averaged 10x per clonotype. The immunoSEQ hsTCRB Kit was used to generate the TCR beta libraries. The paper's processing steps were these. Data were analyzed with ImmunoSEQ Data Assistant and ImmunoSEQ Analyzer, with V, D and J genes assigned per IMGT definitions. Clonality, which ranges from 0 to 1, was calculated as one minus the normalized Shannon entropy of productive rearrangement frequencies. Only overrepresented clonotypes making up at least 0.05% of the repertoire of each patient were included in the public clonotype analysis. Some 13 age-matched healthy donor repertoires from immuneACCESS served as clonality controls. Sourced from immuneACCESS, this table was stored by TCRdb with only in-frame sequences that have V and J called. A share of the clones is absent; for the studies checked, an unresolved V gene accounts for under half, and the remainder has no known explanation. The V and J calls and clone size are taken from that table; D and trimming were inferred from the DNA. In all, the sample holds 97,000 or so clones, and approximately 80% of those were seen once. The ten most abundant clones make up around 30% of the sample.

In the paper's terms, the time point label means: 12 months on ibrutinib. For TCR beta library preparation, 2 to 2.5 micrograms of genomic DNA were isolated from cryopreserved PBMCs. Longitudinal blood samples from CLL patients on ibrutinib monotherapy were analyzed using high-throughput TCR beta sequencing. The patients took part in an open-label, single-center phase 2 trial of ibrutinib monotherapy. With respect to this clone: Its antigen target is currently unknown. The input lacks base qualities; no much larger clone sits a single base away. Other nucleotide sequences in the sample specify the same CDR3.

Source: PBMCs, taken after 12 months of ibrutinib treatment. The sequence is built from TRBV7-2 and TRBJ1-6; a tentative D call is TRBD1 (5 bases match). The sequence derives from a human donor with chronic lymphocytic leukemia. The encoded CDR3 is CASSRGDSPLHF. The base sequence is TGTGCCAGCAGCCGGGGCGATTCACCCCTCCACTTT. Outside the CDR3, residues come from the reference TRBV7-2 and TRBJ1-6 proteins, so the full variable domain is: GAGVSQSPSNKVTEKGKDVELRCDPISGHTALYWYRQSLGQGLEFLIYFQGNSAPDKSGLPSDRFSAERTGGSVSTLTIQRTQQEDSAVYLCASSRGDSPLHFGNGTRLTVT.